A single T cell receptor beta chain is shown here with its context. V was pared by 5 bases and J by 11 bases, with 8 bases of the junction left unmatched. This CDR3 spans 12 amino acids. Looked up from germline, CDR1 is SEHNR and CDR2 is FQNEAQ (reference sequence). This sample was included in a study of shared clonotypes between healthy human individuals. Produced via immunoSEQ multiplex PCR; TCRdb's table is partial and in-frame only. There are 2 million to 2.5 million clones in the sample; approximately 94% occur only once, and 0.36% lies in the top ten. This receptor was taken from a man aged 18 to 35 in good health. Some clones in this sample may be carry-over from other donors' samples. Material: naive CD4+ T cells from PBMCs. Subset denoted: CD45RA+ positively selected. The chain uses TRBV7-9 and TRBJ2-7; 8 bases match TRBD1. The CDR3 sequence is CASSPGQGGEYF. In nucleotides, the CDR3 is TGTGCCAGCAGCCCCGGACAGGGCGGTGAGTACTTC. Using reference TRBV7-9 and TRBJ2-7 for the parts outside the CDR3, the full variable domain is DTGVSQNPRHKITKRGQNVTFRCDPISEHNRLYWYRQTLGQGPEFLTYFQNEAQLEKSRLLSDRFSAERPKGSFSTLEIQRTEQGDSAMYLCASSPGQGGEYFGPGTRLTVT.